The 23 T cell receptor beta chains listed next were all sequenced from one sample in a study of OX40 agonist ivuxolimab in advanced cancers. The table came from immunoSEQ multiplex PCR; TCRdb's copy has only in-frame clones and leaves some out. The sample lists 100,000 or so clones; over 75% were seen once. Sequencing used CD4+ or CD8+ T cells sorted from blood, obtained in a trial of the OX40 agonist ivuxolimab. These receptors all stem from an adult with an advanced solid tumor such as melanoma, head and neck, liver or kidney cancer.

V gene TRBV28 combines with J gene TRBJ2-5; D assignment may be TRBD1 or TRBD2 (6 bases each). The CDR3 has 14 residues. Germline V gene sequence: CDR1 MDHEN, CDR2 SYDVKM. V lost 3 bases to trimming and J lost 5 bases, with 13 bases between them. Here the CDR3 reads CASSFRTGRETQYF. The DNA for the CDR3 is TGTGCCAGCAGTTTCCGTACAGGGAGGGAGACCCAGTACTTC.

The chain joins TRBV2 to TRBJ1-2; 12 bases are shared with TRBD1. CDR1 and CDR2 from the germline V gene are SNHLY and FYNNEI. J gave up 2 bases and V 3 bases, and 7 bases lay outside the gene matches. The CDR3 is made up of 17 amino acids. In DNA, the CDR3 is TGTGCCAGCAGTGAGGGACAGGGGGCCAATTTAAACTATGGCTACACCTTC. Translation: CASSEGQGANLNYGYTF.

The chain is built from TRBV4-3 and TRBJ1-5, with D tentatively TRBD1 (6 bases). Trimming removed 4 bases from V and 3 bases from J, with 13 bases in between. The germline V gene has CDR1 LGHNA and CDR2 YSLEER. The CDR3 covers 15 residues. The CDR3 here is CASSPGGQVNQPQHF. The CDR3 nucleotides read TGCGCCAGCAGCCCTGGGGGGCAAGTCAATCAGCCCCAGCATTTT.

This clone was recorded once. The chain joins TRBV6-5 to TRBJ2-1, with a weak D call TRBD2 (5 bases). The CDR3 spans 13 residues. Germline V gene lookup returns CDR1 MNHEY and CDR2 SVGAGI. Trimming left V 6 bases short and J 10 bases short, with 16 bases between. CDR3 sequence reads: CASSEAEGNEQFF. The CDR3 nucleotides are TGTGCCAGCAGCGAGGCCGAGGGTAACGAGCAGTTCTTC.

This clone was seen once. DNA for the CDR3: TGTGCCACCTCAGACGGCGAGGAGCAGTTCTTC. Its translation: CATSDGEEQFF. The V and J genes are TRBV7-8 and TRBJ2-1; D call uncertain. The CDR3 loop spans 11 amino acids. V was cut by 10 bases and J by 10 bases, with 14 bases left in between. The germline CDR1 and CDR2 sequences are SGHVS and FQNEAQ.

Here the CDR3 DNA reads TGTGCCAGCAGCTTCTCTCTAGCGGGAGCCGATGCAGCCCATTCATCCTACGAGCAGTACTTC. It specifies CASSFSLAGADAAHSSYEQYF. The rearrangement joins TRBV13 to TRBJ2-7; TRBD2 aligns across 10 bases. J lost 1 base, V lost 3 bases, and 21 bases had no gene match. The germline CDR1 and CDR2 sequences are PRHDT and FYEKMQ (reference sequence). The CDR3 has 21 amino acids.

In the case of this clone: Compared with germline, one end of the junction differs, possibly owing to a read error. The J gene is TRBJ2-2, the V gene TRBV19, with TRBD1 matching over 8 bases. CDR3 length equals 14 residues. Looked up from germline, CDR1 is LNHDA and CDR2 is SQIVND (reference sequence). CDR3 in amino acids: CASIPDRAFGELLF. DNA for the CDR3: TGTGCCAGTATCCCGGACAGGGCGTTCGGGGAGCTGCTTTTT.

In its sample, this clone was seen once. The chain employs TRBV7-8 and TRBJ1-4, with a tentative D call TRBD1 (5 bases). Trimming took off 5 bases at V and 6 bases at J, with 16 bases between the two ends. The CDR3 extends over 15 amino acids. The V gene's germline CDR1 is SGHVS and CDR2 FQNEAQ. Written as DNA, the CDR3 is TGTGCCAGCAGCCCCCGGGGGGGTTTAGATGAAAAACTGTTTTTT. This translates into CASSPRGGLDEKLFF.

V is TRBV19 and J is TRBJ1-4; D is unclear. This CDR3 is built from 15 residues. Trimming removed 4 bases at V and 7 bases at J, with 16 bases between. Germline CDR1 and CDR2: LNHDA and SQIVND (reference sequence). The CDR3 nucleotides are TGTGCCAGTAGTACGTACCTAACCCCCGGTGAAAAACTGTTTTTT. It yields the protein CASSTYLTPGEKLFF.

This chain joins TRBV28 and TRBJ1-1; a weak D match, TRBD1 (5 bases). The CDR3 runs 12 residues. V was clipped by 4 bases and J by 4 bases, with 7 bases between them. CDR1 is MDHEN, CDR2 SYDVKM, per germline. CDR3 nucleotides: TGTGCCAGCAGTTGGGGCTTCACTGAAGCTTTCTTT. Translated, it gives CASSWGFTEAFF.

This clone was seen a few times. V usage is TRBV11-3 and J usage is TRBJ1-1; a possible D gene is TRBD1 (6 bases). The CDR3 runs 13 residues. Trimming removed 0 bases from V and 7 bases from J, with 9 bases in between. CDR1 SGHNT and CDR2 YENEEA come from the germline V gene. The CDR3 DNA sequence: TGTGCCAGCAGCTTAGACAGGGGAGGTGAAGCTTTCTTT. Translating it yields CASSLDRGGEAFF. Together with reference TRBV11-3 and TRBJ1-1, the CDR3 gives the full variable domain: EAGVVQSPRYKIIEKKQPVAFWCNPISGHNTLYWYLQNLGQGPELLIRYENEEAVDDSQLPKDRFSAERLKGVDSTLKIQPAELGDSAVYLCASSLDRGGEAFFGQGTRLTVV.

This rearrangement joins TRBV9 to TRBJ2-2, with 8 bases lining up with TRBD1. The length of the CDR3 is 16 residues. Trimming removed 4 bases from V and 4 bases from J; junction bases left unmatched: 9. Germline CDR1 and CDR2: SGDLS and YYNGEE. CDR3 nucleotides: TGTGCCAGCAGCCGAGGGGGACAGGTGATCACCGGGGAGCTGTTTTTT. The encoded protein is CASSRGGQVITGELFF.

V usage is TRBV6-4 and J usage is TRBJ2-5, with 7 nucleotides matching TRBD2. The CDR3 loop spans 13 amino acids. With V trimmed by 6 bases and J by 5 bases, 6 bases remained unmatched. CDR1 MRHNA and CDR2 SNTAGT come from the germline V gene. The DNA for the CDR3 is TGTGCCAGCAGCCGGGAGGTTGAGGAGACCCAGTACTTC. Translated, it gives CASSREVEETQYF.

V usage is TRBV9 and J usage is TRBJ1-5; D is unresolved. Trimming pared 0 bases from V and 4 bases from J, leaving 8 bases between. The V gene's germline CDR1 is SGDLS and CDR2 YYNGEE. CDR3 length: 14 residues. The chain's CDR3 is CASSVGVGNQPQHF. In DNA, the CDR3 is TGTGCCAGCAGCGTAGGGGTAGGGAATCAGCCCCAGCATTTT.

The genes are TRBV7-9 and TRBJ2-7; possibly TRBD2 for D (5 bases). V was clipped by 6 bases and J by 0 bases, with 9 bases between them. The CDR3 is made up of 13 amino acids. Looked up from germline, CDR1 is SEHNR and CDR2 is FQNEAQ (reference sequence). The CDR3 here is CASRRGLSYEQYF. CDR3 coding DNA: TGTGCCAGCAGGAGAGGACTCTCCTACGAGCAGTACTTC.

The V call is TRBV7-2, the J call TRBJ1-2; D is perhaps TRBD1 (5 bases). In germline, CDR1 is SGHTA, CDR2 FQGNSA. CDR3 length equals 14 residues. Trimming left V 4 bases short and J 2 bases short, with 11 bases between. CDR3 nucleotide sequence: TGTGCCAGCAGCTCGACAGAGCCCAACTATGGCTACACCTTC. Its protein product is CASSSTEPNYGYTF.

There are a few counts of this clone. The gene calls are TRBV28 and TRBJ2-7; a possible D gene is TRBD1 (6 bases). The germline V gene has CDR1 MDHEN and CDR2 SYDVKM. CDR3 length equals 13 residues. The V gene lost 4 bases and the J gene lost 7 bases, with 14 bases spanning the gap. The CDR3 protein is CASSYFGGGEQYF. The CDR3 DNA follows: TGTGCCAGCAGTTATTTTGGGGGCGGGGAGCAGTACTTC.

This rearrangement joins TRBV21-1 to TRBJ1-5; TRBD1, the D gene given by the table, was not confirmed from the DNA. TRBV21-1 is a pseudogene. CDR3 length: 18 residues. In DNA form, the CDR3 reads TGTGCCAGCAGCAGAGGTATACCAGGGGGCCCGAGCAATCAGCCCCAGCATTTT. Amino acids: CASSRGIPGGPSNQPQHF.

CDR3 residues: CASSPIGPGPLGNQPQHF. Written as DNA, the CDR3 is TGTGCCAGCTCACCTATCGGGCCGGGACCCCTGGGCAATCAGCCCCAGCATTTT. The chain is built from TRBV18 and TRBJ1-5; a possible D gene is TRBD1 (5 bases). The CDR3 is 18 amino acids. In germline, CDR1 is KGHSH, CDR2 LQKENI. V was pared by 3 bases and J by 2 bases, with 20 bases between. The full variable domain, in which reference TRBV18 and TRBJ1-5 provide the parts outside the CDR3, is NAGVMQNPRHLVRRRGQEARLRCSPMKGHSHVYWYRQLPEEGLKFMVYLQKENIIDESGMPKERFSAEFPKEGPSILRIQQVVRGDSAAYFCASSPIGPGPLGNQPQHFGDGTRLSIL.

This chain joins TRBV10-3 and TRBJ2-1; D uncertain. This CDR3 contains 14 residues. V dropped 3 bases and J dropped 6 bases, with 12 bases sitting between them. Germline-derived CDR1 and CDR2 are ENHRY and SYGVKD. The CDR3 region is CAISDPILANEQFF. For the CDR3, the DNA is TGTGCCATCAGTGATCCGATTTTAGCCAATGAGCAGTTCTTC.

The CDR3 DNA follows: TGTGCCAGCAGCCGGACTAGCGGGATTGGCGAGCAGTACTTC. Its translation: CASSRTSGIGEQYF. The rearrangement joins TRBV7-6 to TRBJ2-7; 12 positions match TRBD2. The germline CDR1 and CDR2 sequences are SGHVS and FNYEAQ. Trimming removed 5 bases from V and 6 bases from J; junction bases left unmatched: 5. CDR3 length: 14 residues.

The V gene is TRBV6-1, the J gene TRBJ1-5, with a possible D match to TRBD1 (5 bases). V gave up 10 bases and J gave up 3 bases, with 10 bases separating them. Germline V gene lookup returns CDR1 MNHNS and CDR2 SASEGT. The CDR3 extends over 12 amino acids. DNA of the CDR3: TGTGCCACCGGGGGAATCAATCAGCCCCAGCATTTT. Protein sequence: CATGGINQPQHF.

The CDR3 spells CASGSPQRGWGNEQFF. CDR3 bases: TGTGCTAGTGGTTCTCCTCAAAGGGGATGGGGCAATGAGCAGTTCTTC. The rearrangement uses TRBV12-5 and TRBJ2-1; TRBD1 is a possible D gene (5 bases). V gave up 4 bases and J gave up 6 bases, with 19 bases separating them. From germline, CDR1 is LGHNT and CDR2 FRNRAP. The CDR3 has 16 residues.